This paragraph reports one TCR beta chain. Antigen specificity is unknown. This sample is part of a study of CD8 T cells in ankylosing spondylitis. Study results and limitations: Researchers reportedly found disease-linked clones significantly enriched in matched ankylosing spondylitis synovial fluid.

Construction of TCR beta libraries was performed using quantitative 5'-RACE with molecular barcodes. Via MiXCR, TCRdb re-called the 5' RACE reads, giving one row per CDR3 protein. The sample shows under 250,000 distinct CDR3 sequences, roughly a third of them seen only once. The ends lost 7 bases at V and 4 bases at J; junction bases unmatched: 12. The CDR3 is 16 amino acids. The TCR originated in a male donor with ankylosing spondylitis or in good health (not recorded which). The V call is TRBV12-3 or TRBV12-4, the J call TRBJ1-5; 8 nucleotides agree with TRBD1. The source material was blood, either unsorted or a sorted T cell fraction (not recorded which). Here the CDR3 reads CASTSSDRALNQPQHF. The CDR3 DNA reads as TGTGCCAGCACTTCCTCGGACAGGGCCTTAAATCAGCCCCAGCATTTT.